What follows are 11 T cell receptor beta chains derived from one specimen sequenced in a study of T cells in localized non-small cell lung cancer. Clones were read by immunoSEQ multiplex PCR, and TCRdb kept only the in-frame ones, dropping some. The sample consists of tens of thousands of clones, 83% of them appearing once. The specimen was PBMCs, collected before any cancer treatment. The receptors shown here come from a man between 40 and 69 years old with stage II lung adenocarcinoma.

This chain uses TRBV6-6 with TRBJ2-3; 9 positions match TRBD1. V lost 5 bases, J lost 3 bases, and 6 bases stayed unmatched. This CDR3 region has 15 residues. Germline values: CDR1 MNHNY, CDR2 SVGAGI (reference sequence). CDR3: CASSKGQGMTDTQYF. For the CDR3, the DNA is TGTGCCAGCAGTAAGGGACAGGGAATGACAGATACGCAGTATTTT.

V is TRBV27 and J is TRBJ2-7; the match to TRBD2 covers 11 bases. Trimming cost V 5 bases and J 3 bases; bases outside gene matches: 9. The CDR3 has 16 amino acids. Germline V gives CDR1 MNHEY, CDR2 SMNVEV (reference sequence). CDR3: CASSPITSGRDYEQYF. The CDR3 region has the DNA TGTGCCAGCAGTCCCATAACTAGCGGGAGAGACTACGAGCAGTACTTC.

The genes are TRBV28 and TRBJ1-5, with 11 positions matching TRBD1. V shed 5 bases, J shed 0 bases, and the junction held 12 bases outside the gene matches. This CDR3 spans 19 amino acids. CDR1 is MDHEN and CDR2 is SYDVKM in the germline V gene. CDR3 protein: CASSTAGTGGSNSNQPQHF. The CDR3 DNA follows: TGTGCCAGCAGTACAGCCGGGACAGGGGGTTCAAATAGCAATCAGCCCCAGCATTTT.

CDR3 in amino acids: CASSLHGQGLGEQFF. CDR3 sequence (DNA): TGTGCCAGCAGCTTACATGGACAGGGGCTGGGTGAGCAGTTCTTC. This chain connects TRBV7-2 to TRBJ2-1; 9 positions agree with TRBD1. Trimming removed 2 bases from V and 9 bases from J; junction bases left unmatched: 8. The V gene's germline CDR1 is SGHTA and CDR2 FQGNSA. The CDR3 spans 15 residues.

By sample share, this clone is medium-sized. The V call is TRBV15, the J call TRBJ2-7, with TRBD1 matching over 12 bases. V lost 0 bases to trimming and J lost 5 bases; unmatched junction nucleotides: 2. CDR3 length: 15 amino acids. Per germline, CDR1 LNHNV and CDR2 YYDKDF (reference sequence). The CDR3 nucleotides read TGTGCCACCAGCAGAGACGGGACAGGGGGCGACGAGCAGTACTTC. Translated: CATSRDGTGGDEQYF. The whole variable domain, filled in from reference TRBV15 and TRBJ2-7, reads DAMVIQNPRYQVTQFGKPVTLSCSQTLNHNVMYWYQQKSSQAPKLLFHYYDKDFNNEADTPDNFQSRRPNTSFCFLDIRSPGLGDTAMYLCATSRDGTGGDEQYFGPGTRLTVT.

The chain is built from TRBV6-6 and TRBJ1-6; the match to TRBD1 covers 7 bases. CDR3 length: 13 amino acids. J gave up 8 bases and V 7 bases, and 5 bases lay outside the gene matches. CDR1 MNHNY and CDR2 SVGAGI come from the germline V gene (reference sequence). CDR3 sequence reads: CASMGTEYSPLHF. The CDR3 DNA reads TGTGCCAGCATGGGGACAGAATATTCACCCCTCCACTTT.

The chain employs TRBV9 and TRBJ2-7; D is perhaps TRBD2 (5 bases). The germline V gene has CDR1 SGDLS and CDR2 YYNGEE. The CDR3 is made up of 14 amino acids. V was trimmed by 3 bases and J by 5 bases, leaving 15 bases between them. In DNA form, the CDR3 reads TGTGCCAGCAGCGAGAGGGCAGGCCTAGACGAGCAGTACTTC. Translating it yields CASSERAGLDEQYF. Complete variable domain (other parts from reference TRBV9 and TRBJ2-7): DSGVTQTPKHLITATGQRVTLRCSPRSGDLSVYWYQQSLDQGLQFLIQYYNGEERAKGNILERFSAQQFPDLHSELNLSSLELGDSALYFCASSERAGLDEQYFGPGTRLTVT.

The V and J genes are TRBV25-1 and TRBJ2-2; 12 bases agree with TRBD2. The CDR3 extends over 18 amino acids. The V segment lost 2 bases and the J segment 0 bases; nucleotides outside the gene matches: 4. Germline CDR1 reads MGHDK; CDR2 reads SYGVNS. The CDR3 sequence is CASSERLAGATNTGELFF. In DNA, the CDR3 is TGTGCCAGCAGTGAAAGACTAGCGGGGGCGACGAACACCGGGGAGCTGTTTTTT.

This sequence joins TRBV6-5 and TRBJ2-7, with TRBD2 as a possible D gene (5 bases). The CDR3 covers 13 residues. The germline V gene has CDR1 MNHEY and CDR2 SVGAGI. With 2 bases removed from V and 9 bases from J, the gap between germline ends came to 14 bases. CDR3 DNA: TGTGCCAGCAGTTACCCGGACTGGCCCGGGCAGTACTTC. Amino acid sequence: CASSYPDWPGQYF.

The chain couples TRBV7-3 to TRBJ2-1; D gene uncertain. The V gene's germline CDR1 is SGHTA and CDR2 FQGTGA. The CDR3 consists of 16 residues. The V and J ends lost 1 base and 1 base respectively, with 11 bases between them. The CDR3 DNA sequence: TGTGCCAGCAGCTTAAAGGATAACCCTTCCTACAATGAGCAGTTCTTC. Encoded protein: CASSLKDNPSYNEQFF.

The chain combines TRBV7-9 with TRBJ2-5; the match to TRBD2 covers 9 bases. The V and J ends lost 4 bases and 2 bases, in that order; junction bases with no gene match: 2. Germline values: CDR1 SEHNR, CDR2 FQNEAQ (reference sequence). The CDR3 extends over 14 amino acids. CDR3 nucleotide sequence: TGTGCCAGCAGCTCGGGACTAGCTCAAGAGACCCAGTACTTC. Protein: CASSSGLAQETQYF.